These 10 T cell receptor beta chains were all obtained from the same sample, sequenced in a study of shared clonotypes between healthy human individuals. Clones were read by immunoSEQ multiplex PCR, and TCRdb kept only the in-frame ones, dropping some. The sample records around 600,000 clones, 95% to 98% being singletons. CD45RO negativity and positive selection for CCR7 defined naive CD8 cells, a population that excluded terminally differentiated effector memory CD45RA+ cells. Sequencing used naive CD8+ T cells sorted from blood. The receptors shown here come from a man aged 25 to 40 in good health.

V and J are TRBV28 and TRBJ1-1, with TRBD1 matching 9 bases. The CDR3 is made up of 15 amino acids. V lost 5 bases and J lost 1; bases outside the gene matches: 5. Looked up from germline, CDR1 is MDHEN and CDR2 is SYDVKM. The CDR3 region is CASSPSTGGNTEAFF. The CDR3 DNA reads as TGTGCCAGCAGTCCGTCGACAGGGGGGAACACTGAAGCTTTCTTT.

This chain connects TRBV9 to TRBJ2-3; 8 nucleotides match TRBD2. The CDR3 is 16 residues long. The junction had 5 bases not matched to a gene; V was cut back by 0 bases and J by 2 bases. CDR1 SGDLS and CDR2 YYNGEE come from the germline V gene. The CDR3 DNA reads TGTGCCAGCAGCGTAGCGGTAGCGGGATACACAGATACGCAGTATTTT. Encoded protein: CASSVAVAGYTDTQYF. The entire variable domain, with the rest obtained from reference TRBV9 and TRBJ2-3, is as follows: DSGVTQTPKHLITATGQRVTLRCSPRSGDLSVYWYQQSLDQGLQFLIQYYNGEERAKGNILERFSAQQFPDLHSELNLSSLELGDSALYFCASSVAVAGYTDTQYFGPGTRLTVL.

The rearrangement uses TRBV7-2 and TRBJ2-3; D unresolved. The CDR3 is 13 residues long. The germline V and J ends were trimmed by 5 bases and 0 bases, with 6 bases remaining between them. The germline V gene has CDR1 SGHTA and CDR2 FQGNSA. The CDR3 protein is CASSRHSTDTQYF. The CDR3 DNA reads TGTGCCAGCAGCAGACATAGCACAGATACGCAGTATTTT.

V and J are TRBV27 and TRBJ2-1, with 9 bases identical to TRBD1. Germline CDR1 is MNHEY and CDR2 is SMNVEV (reference sequence). The CDR3 loop spans 16 amino acids. Trimming took 4 bases from V and 3 from J; bases not matched to a gene: 7. CDR3 protein: CASSSIGQGFYNEQFF. CDR3 sequence (DNA): TGTGCCAGCAGTTCAATAGGACAGGGGTTCTACAATGAGCAGTTCTTC.

V is TRBV5-5 and J is TRBJ2-1, with 9 bases fitting TRBD2. V gave up 0 bases and J gave up 6 bases; unmatched junction bases: 4. Germline V CDR1 and CDR2: SGHKS, YYEKEE (reference sequence). This CDR3 has 15 residues. This CDR3 reads CASSLVLAGRNEQFF. CDR3 nucleotide sequence: TGTGCCAGCAGCTTGGTTCTAGCGGGACGCAATGAGCAGTTCTTC.

This clone was found once. This sequence joins TRBV7-9 and TRBJ1-1, with D possibly being TRBD1 (5 bases). The CDR3 has 15 amino acids. Germline lookup yields CDR1 SEHNR and CDR2 FQNEAQ (reference sequence). Trimming shortened V by 1 base and J by 4 bases, and 13 bases separated the two germline ends. CDR3 in amino acids: CASSLVGDRSTEAFF. The CDR3 DNA reads as TGTGCCAGCAGCTTAGTGGGGGATAGGAGCACTGAAGCTTTCTTT.

The J gene is TRBJ2-3, the V gene TRBV9; 7 bases agree with TRBD2. V lost 4 bases to trimming and J lost 2 bases; unmatched junction nucleotides: 13. The CDR3 totals 17 residues. CDR1 and CDR2 from the germline V gene are SGDLS and YYNGEE. CDR3 protein: CASSWGRGSLVTDTQYF. In DNA form, the CDR3 reads TGTGCCAGCAGCTGGGGGAGGGGCTCTCTTGTCACAGATACGCAGTATTTT.

The chain employs TRBV27 and TRBJ1-5; TRBD1 matches 9 bases. The CDR3 length is 16 residues. J was trimmed by 4 bases and V by 2 bases; bases with no gene match: 6. The germline V gene encodes CDR1 MNHEY and CDR2 SMNVEV (reference sequence). CDR3 coding DNA: TGTGCCAGCAGTTTAACAGGGGGCTTTTGGAATCAGCCCCAGCATTTT. Translation: CASSLTGGFWNQPQHF.

The rearrangement joins TRBV9 to TRBJ2-3, with 7 bases aligning to TRBD2. The V and J ends lost 1 base and 4 bases, in that order; junction bases with no gene match: 3. CDR3 length: 14 amino acids. Per germline, CDR1 SGDLS and CDR2 YYNGEE. The CDR3 DNA reads TGTGCCAGCAGCGTAAGGGGACTATCAGATACGCAGTATTTT. Encoded protein: CASSVRGLSDTQYF.

The chain carries TRBV6-6 and TRBJ2-7, with 13 positions matching TRBD2. CDR1 and CDR2 from the germline V gene are MNHNY and SVGAGI (reference sequence). V shed 6 bases and J 1 base; nucleotides not matched to a gene: 6. The CDR3 length is 16 residues. CDR3 residues: CASSHGLAGVSYEQYF. The CDR3 DNA is TGTGCCAGCAGCCACGGACTAGCGGGAGTGTCCTACGAGCAGTACTTC.